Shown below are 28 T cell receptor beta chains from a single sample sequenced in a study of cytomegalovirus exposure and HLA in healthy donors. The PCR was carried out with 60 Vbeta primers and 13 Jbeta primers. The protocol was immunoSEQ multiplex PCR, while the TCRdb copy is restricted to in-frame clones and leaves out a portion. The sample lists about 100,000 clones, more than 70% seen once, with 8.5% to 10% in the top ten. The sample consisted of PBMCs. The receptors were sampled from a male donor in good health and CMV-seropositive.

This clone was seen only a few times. CDR3 bases: TGTGCCAGCAGCTTCGGACAGGGGGTTGCCGGGGAGCTGTTTTTT. Translation gives CASSFGQGVAGELFF. The V gene is TRBV7-3, the J gene TRBJ2-2; 10 bases match TRBD1. The CDR3 is made up of 15 amino acids. The germline V gene has CDR1 SGHTA and CDR2 FQGTGA. The trim removed 3 bases at V and 6 bases at J, leaving 4 bases unmatched.

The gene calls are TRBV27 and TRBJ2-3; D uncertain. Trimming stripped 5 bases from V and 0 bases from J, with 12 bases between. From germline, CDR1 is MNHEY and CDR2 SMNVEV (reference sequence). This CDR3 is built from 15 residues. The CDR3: CASSASIASTDTQYF. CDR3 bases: TGTGCCAGCAGTGCGAGCATCGCTAGCACAGATACGCAGTATTTT.

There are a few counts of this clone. Written as DNA, the CDR3 is TGTGCCAGCATAGTCGGGACAGGTTCCTACAATGAGCAGTTCTTC. It codes for CASIVGTGSYNEQFF. V is TRBV6-1 and J is TRBJ2-1; 8 bases agree with TRBD1. The CDR3 runs 15 residues. With 7 bases clipped from V and 1 base from J, the junction kept 6 bases outside the gene matches. Germline V CDR1 and CDR2: MNHNS, SASEGT.

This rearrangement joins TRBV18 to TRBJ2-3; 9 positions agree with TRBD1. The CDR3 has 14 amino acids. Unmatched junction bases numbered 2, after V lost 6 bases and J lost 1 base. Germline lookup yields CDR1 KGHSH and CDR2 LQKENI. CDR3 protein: CASSRDRGTDTQYF. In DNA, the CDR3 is TGTGCCAGCTCCCGGGACAGGGGCACAGATACGCAGTATTTT.

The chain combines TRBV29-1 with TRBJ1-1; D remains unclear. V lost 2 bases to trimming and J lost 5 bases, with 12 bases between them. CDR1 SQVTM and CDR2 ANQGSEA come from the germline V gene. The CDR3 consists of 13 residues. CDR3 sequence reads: CSVELSGMTEAFF. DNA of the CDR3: TGCAGCGTTGAATTATCGGGAATGACTGAAGCTTTCTTT.

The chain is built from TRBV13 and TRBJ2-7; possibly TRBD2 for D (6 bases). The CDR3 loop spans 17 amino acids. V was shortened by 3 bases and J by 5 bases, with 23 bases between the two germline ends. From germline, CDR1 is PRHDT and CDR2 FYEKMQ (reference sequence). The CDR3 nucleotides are TGTGCCAGCAGCTTCGGGGGTTGGGGAGATTCGAAGCACGAGCAGTACTTC. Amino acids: CASSFGGWGDSKHEQYF.

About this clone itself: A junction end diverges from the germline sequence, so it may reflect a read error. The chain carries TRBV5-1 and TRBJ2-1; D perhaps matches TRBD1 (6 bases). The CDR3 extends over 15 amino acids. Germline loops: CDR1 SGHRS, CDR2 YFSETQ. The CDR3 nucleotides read TGCGCCAGCAGTTTGGTGTCAGGGGCCCTTCTTGAGCAGTTCTTC. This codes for CASSLVSGALLEQFF.

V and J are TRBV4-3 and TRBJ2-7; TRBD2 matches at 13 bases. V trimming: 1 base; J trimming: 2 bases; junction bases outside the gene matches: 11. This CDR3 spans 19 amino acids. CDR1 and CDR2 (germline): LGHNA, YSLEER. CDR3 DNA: TGCGCCAGCAGCCAAGCCGGGACTAGCGGGATTTTTATTCCCTACGAGCAGTACTTC. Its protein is CASSQAGTSGIFIPYEQYF.

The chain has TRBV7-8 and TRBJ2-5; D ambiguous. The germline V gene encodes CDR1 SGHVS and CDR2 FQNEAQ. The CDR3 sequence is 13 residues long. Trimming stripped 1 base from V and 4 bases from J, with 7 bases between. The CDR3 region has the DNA TGTGCCAGCAGCTTAGGGCCTCTAGAGACCCAGTACTTC. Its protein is CASSLGPLETQYF.

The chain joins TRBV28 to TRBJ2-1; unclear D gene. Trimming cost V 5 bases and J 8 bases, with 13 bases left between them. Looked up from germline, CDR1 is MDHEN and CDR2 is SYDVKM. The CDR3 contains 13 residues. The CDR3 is CASSPGVPDEQFF. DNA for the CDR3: TGTGCCAGCAGTCCCGGAGTTCCGGATGAGCAGTTCTTC. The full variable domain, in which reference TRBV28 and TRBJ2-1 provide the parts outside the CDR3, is DVKVTQSSRYLVKRTGEKVFLECVQDMDHENMFWYRQDPGLGLRLIYFSYDVKMKEKGDIPEGYSVSREKKERFSLILESASTNQTSMYLCASSPGVPDEQFFGPGTRLTVL.

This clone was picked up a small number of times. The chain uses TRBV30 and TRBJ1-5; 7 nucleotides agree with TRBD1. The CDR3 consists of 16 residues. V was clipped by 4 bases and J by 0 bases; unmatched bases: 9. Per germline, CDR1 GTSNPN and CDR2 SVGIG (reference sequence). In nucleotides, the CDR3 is TGTGCCTGGACCCACCCCGGGACAGTTAGCAATCAGCCCCAGCATTTT. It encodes CAWTHPGTVSNQPQHF.

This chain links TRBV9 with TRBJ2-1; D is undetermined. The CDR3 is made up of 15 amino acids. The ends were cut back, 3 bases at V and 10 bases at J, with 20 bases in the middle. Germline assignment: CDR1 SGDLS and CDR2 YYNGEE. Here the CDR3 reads CASSAQPDSLGEQFF. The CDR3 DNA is TGTGCCAGCAGCGCCCAACCTGACTCACTCGGGGAGCAGTTCTTC.

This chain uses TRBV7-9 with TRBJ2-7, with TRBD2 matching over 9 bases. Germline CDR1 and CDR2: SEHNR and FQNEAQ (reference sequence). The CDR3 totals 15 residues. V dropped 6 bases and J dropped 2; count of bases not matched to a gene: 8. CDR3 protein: CASSLRASGTYEQYF. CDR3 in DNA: TGTGCCAGCAGTCTCCGGGCTAGCGGGACCTACGAGCAGTACTTC.

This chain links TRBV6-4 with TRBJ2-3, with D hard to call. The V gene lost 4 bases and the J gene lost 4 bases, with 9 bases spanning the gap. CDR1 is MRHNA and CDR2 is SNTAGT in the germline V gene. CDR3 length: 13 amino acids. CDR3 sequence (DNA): TGTGCCAGCAGTGTTGGAGTGGCAGATACGCAGTATTTT. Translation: CASSVGVADTQYF.

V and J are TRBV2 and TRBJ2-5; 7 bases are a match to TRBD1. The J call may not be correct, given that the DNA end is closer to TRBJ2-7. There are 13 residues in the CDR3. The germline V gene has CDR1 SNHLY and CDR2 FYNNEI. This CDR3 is CARRTGPGYEQYF. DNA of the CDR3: TGTGCCAGAAGGACAGGCCCAGGGTACGAGCAGTACTTC.

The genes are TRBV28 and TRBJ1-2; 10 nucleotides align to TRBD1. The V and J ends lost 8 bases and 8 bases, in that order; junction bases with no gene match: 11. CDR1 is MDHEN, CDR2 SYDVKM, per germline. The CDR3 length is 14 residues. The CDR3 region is CASSSGQGIIGYTF. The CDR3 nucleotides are TGTGCCAGCTCTTCGGGACAGGGGATTATCGGCTACACCTTC.

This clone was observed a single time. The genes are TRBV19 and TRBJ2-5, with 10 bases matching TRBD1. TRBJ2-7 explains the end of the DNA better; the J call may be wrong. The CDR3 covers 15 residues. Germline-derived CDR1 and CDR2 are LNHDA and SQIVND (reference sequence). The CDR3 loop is CASSIAGTGAYEQYF. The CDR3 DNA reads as TGTGCCAGTAGTATAGCCGGGACAGGGGCCTACGAGCAGTACTTC.

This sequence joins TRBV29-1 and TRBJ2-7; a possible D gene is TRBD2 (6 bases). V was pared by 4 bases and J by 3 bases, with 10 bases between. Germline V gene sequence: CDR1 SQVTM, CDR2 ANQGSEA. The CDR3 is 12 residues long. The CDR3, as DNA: TGCAGCGTTGCGGAGGGGAGCTACGAGCAGTACTTC. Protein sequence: CSVAEGSYEQYF.

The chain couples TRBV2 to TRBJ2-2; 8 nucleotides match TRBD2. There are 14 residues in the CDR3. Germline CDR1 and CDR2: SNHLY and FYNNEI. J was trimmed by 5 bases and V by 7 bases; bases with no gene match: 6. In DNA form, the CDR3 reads TGTGCCAGCATGGAGCGGGAGATAACCGGGGAGCTGTTTTTT. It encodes CASMEREITGELFF.

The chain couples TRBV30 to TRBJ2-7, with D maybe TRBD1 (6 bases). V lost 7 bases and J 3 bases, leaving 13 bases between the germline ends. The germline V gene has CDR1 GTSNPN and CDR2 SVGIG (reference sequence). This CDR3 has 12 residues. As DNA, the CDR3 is TGTGCCTTAGAACAGGGAATCTACGAGCAGTACTTC. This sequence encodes CALEQGIYEQYF.

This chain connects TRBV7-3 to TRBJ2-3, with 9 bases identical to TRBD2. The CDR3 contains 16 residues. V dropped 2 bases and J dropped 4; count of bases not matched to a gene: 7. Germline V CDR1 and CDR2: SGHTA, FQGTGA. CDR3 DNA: TGTGCCAGCAGCTTAGGGGGCGGGAGGGCCCCAGATACGCAGTATTTT. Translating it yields CASSLGGGRAPDTQYF. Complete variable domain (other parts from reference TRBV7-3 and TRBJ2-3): GAGVSQTPSNKVTEKGKYVELRCDPISGHTALYWYRQSLGQGPEFLIYFQGTGAADDSGLPNDRFFAVRPEGSVSTLKIQRTERGDSAVYLCASSLGGGRAPDTQYFGPGTRLTVL.

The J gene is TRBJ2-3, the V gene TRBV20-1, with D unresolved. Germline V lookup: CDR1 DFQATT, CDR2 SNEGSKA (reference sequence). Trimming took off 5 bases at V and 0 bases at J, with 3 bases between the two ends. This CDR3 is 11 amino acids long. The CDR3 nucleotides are TGCAGTGCTCCTAGCACAGATACGCAGTATTTT. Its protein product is CSAPSTDTQYF.

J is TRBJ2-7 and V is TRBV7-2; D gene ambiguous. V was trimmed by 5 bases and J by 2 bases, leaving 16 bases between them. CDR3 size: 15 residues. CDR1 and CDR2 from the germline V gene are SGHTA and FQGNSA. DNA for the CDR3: TGTGCCAGCAGCCGAAGCTCCGAACGGGCCTACGAGCAGTACTTC. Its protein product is CASSRSSERAYEQYF.

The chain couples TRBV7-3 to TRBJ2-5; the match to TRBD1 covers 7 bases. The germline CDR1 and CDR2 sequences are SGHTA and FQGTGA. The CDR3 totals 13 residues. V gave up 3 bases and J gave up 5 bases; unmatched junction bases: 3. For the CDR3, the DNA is TGTGCCAGCAGCTTTAAGGGGGCCGAGACCCAGTACTTC. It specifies CASSFKGAETQYF.

CDR3 loop: CASSWTEETQYF. CDR3 DNA: TGTGCCAGCAGCTGGACAGAAGAGACCCAGTACTTC. The chain couples TRBV7-9 to TRBJ2-5, with TRBD1 as a possible D gene (6 bases). The CDR3 is 12 residues long. Germline-derived CDR1 and CDR2 are SEHNR and FQNEAQ (reference sequence). With 4 bases removed from V and 3 bases from J, the gap between germline ends came to 6 bases.

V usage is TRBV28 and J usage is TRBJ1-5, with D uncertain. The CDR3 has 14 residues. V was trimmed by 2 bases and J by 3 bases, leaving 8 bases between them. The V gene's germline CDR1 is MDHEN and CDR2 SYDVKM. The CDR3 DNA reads TGTGCCAGCAGTTTAGGTCAGTTCAATCAGCCCCAGCATTTT. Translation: CASSLGQFNQPQHF.

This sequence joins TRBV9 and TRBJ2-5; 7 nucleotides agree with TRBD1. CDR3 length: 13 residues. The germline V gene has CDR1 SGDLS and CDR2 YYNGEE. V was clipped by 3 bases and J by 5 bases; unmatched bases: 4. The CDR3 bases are TGTGCCAGCAGCGCGCTCAGGGGGGAGACCCAGTACTTC. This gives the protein CASSALRGETQYF.

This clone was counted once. This chain's CDR3 is CASSDSNRGNEQFF. CDR3 DNA: TGTGCCAGCAGTGACTCGAACAGGGGAAATGAGCAGTTCTTC. The chain employs TRBV6-4 and TRBJ2-1; 7 nucleotides match TRBD1. V gave up 0 bases and J gave up 7 bases; unmatched junction bases: 3. Germline-derived CDR1 and CDR2 are MRHNA and SNTAGT. There are 14 residues in the CDR3.